This TCR beta chain was recorded in a study of blood T cell repertoires in COVID-19. On the study more broadly: Whether acute or convalescent, the COVID-19 samples came from the United States, Italy and Spain. Sample material is recorded as cDNA or gDNA derived from T cells, B-cell-depleted T cells, or PBMCs.

The germline CDR1 and CDR2 sequences are SGHDT and YYEEEE. V was cut by 4 bases and J by 2 bases, with 9 bases left in between. The CDR3 consists of 13 residues. Original methodology: Reference gene primer amplification gave nucleated cell count estimates. TCRdb's copy holds only in-frame clones and misses some; the assay was immunoSEQ multiplex PCR. V and J calls and clone size are copied from that table; D and trimming were computed from the DNA. The data hold a few hundred thousand clones, with approximately 82% observed a single time. This chain connects TRBV5-6 to TRBJ1-1; TRBD1 is a possible D gene (5 bases). Sequencing input: peripheral blood. This sequence was found in a woman aged 80 or over with acute or convalescent COVID-19. This CDR3 reads CASSRDRNTEAFF. Here the CDR3 DNA reads TGTGCCAGCAGCCGAGACAGAAACACTGAAGCTTTCTTT.